Listed here are 19 T cell receptor beta chains from one sample, sequenced in a study of T cells in Graves' hyperthyroidism and ophthalmopathy. RNA transcripts gave rise to amplified TCR beta CDR3 regions. HTBI primers drove first-round RT-PCR of the TCR CDR3. TCRdb called the multiplex PCR reads again in MiXCR, with one record for every CDR3 protein. The sample lists a few hundred thousand distinct CDR3 sequences; approximately 14% were seen once. The sequenced sample was blood. The receptors shown here come from a woman between 35 and 50 years old with Graves' hyperthyroidism that later progressed to Graves' ophthalmopathy.

J is TRBJ2-7 and V is TRBV20-1, with 9 bases identical to TRBD2. The trim removed 1 base at V and 4 bases at J, leaving 11 bases unmatched. The CDR3 consists of 16 residues. Germline V gene lookup returns CDR1 DFQATT and CDR2 SNEGSKA (reference sequence). The CDR3 DNA sequence: TGCAGTGCTAGAGTTCAAGCTGTAGCGGGAGAGTACGAGCAGTACTTC. Residues: CSARVQAVAGEYEQYF.

At least ten counts were recorded for this clonotype. The chain recombines TRBV30 with TRBJ1-3; D unresolved. V dropped 3 bases and J dropped 0 bases, with 9 bases sitting between them. This CDR3 comprises 14 residues. Germline CDR1 GTSNPN, CDR2 SVGIG (reference sequence). As DNA, the CDR3 is TGTGCCTGGAGCGAACAGAACTCTGGAAACACCATATATTTT. This codes for CAWSEQNSGNTIYF.

Ten or more counts support this clonotype. The rearrangement joins TRBV7-9 to TRBJ2-7, with D possibly being TRBD2 (6 bases). In germline, CDR1 is SEHNR, CDR2 FQNEAQ (reference sequence). The V end was cut by 4 bases, the J end by 0 bases, with 10 bases between. This CDR3 contains 14 residues. The CDR3 bases are TGTGCCAGCAGCTGGGACTCCTTCTCCTACGAGCAGTACTTC. As protein: CASSWDSFSYEQYF.

The V call is TRBV12-3 or TRBV12-4, the J call TRBJ1-2; tentative D call: TRBD1 (5 bases). The CDR3 spans 15 residues. The V gene lost 2 bases and the J gene lost 3 bases, with 13 bases spanning the gap. CDR3 in DNA: TGTGCCAGCAGTTTAAATCAGCCGGGGGACTATGGCTACACCTTC. This sequence encodes CASSLNQPGDYGYTF.

This clonotype was detected ten times or more. DNA of the CDR3: TGTGCCAGCAGCTTATACGGACAGGGGGGGACTGAAGCTTTCTTT. It encodes CASSLYGQGGTEAFF. The chain carries TRBV7-2 and TRBJ1-1, with 10 bases lining up with TRBD1. CDR1 and CDR2 from the germline V gene are SGHTA and FQGNSA. CDR3 size: 15 residues. After removal of 2 bases from V and 5 bases from J, the junction contained 5 bases not matched to a gene.

This chain uses TRBV28 with TRBJ1-1; tentative D call: TRBD1 (6 bases). This CDR3 is 15 amino acids long. Germline V gene data show CDR1 as MDHEN and CDR2 as SYDVKM. The V gene lost 2 bases and the J gene lost 10 bases, with 20 bases spanning the gap. In nucleotides, the CDR3 is TGTGCCAGCAGTTTAATGGTCAGGGGAAGCAGTGCAGCTTTCTTT. Its translation: CASSLMVRGSSAAFF.

This clonotype has at least ten counts. The rearrangement links TRBV27 to TRBJ1-1, with unresolved D. The length of the CDR3 is 14 residues. Germline CDR1 reads MNHEY; CDR2 reads SMNVEV (reference sequence). V lost 1 base and J lost 1, with 7 bases in between. The DNA of the CDR3 is TGTGCCAGCAGTTTATGGGCCGGGAACACTGAAGCTTTCTTT. It specifies CASSLWAGNTEAFF.

Ten or more counts support this clonotype. The rearrangement links TRBV27 to TRBJ2-3, with D unresolved. CDR1 is MNHEY and CDR2 is SMNVEV in the germline V gene (reference sequence). The germline V and J ends were trimmed by 3 bases and 2 bases, with 3 bases remaining between them. This CDR3 is 12 amino acids long. The CDR3 region is CASSFYTDTQYF. The CDR3 DNA reads as TGTGCCAGCAGTTTCTACACAGATACGCAGTATTTT.

This clonotype was recorded many times. The rearrangement links TRBV19 to TRBJ2-1; 8 positions agree with TRBD2. Germline lookup yields CDR1 LNHDA and CDR2 SQIVND (reference sequence). J lost 12 bases, V lost 3 bases, and 10 bases had no gene match. The CDR3 is 14 amino acids. CDR3 nucleotides: TGTGCCAGTAGTATCTCACTAGCGGAGGGCACGCAGTTCTTC. Translation gives CASSISLAEGTQFF.

This clonotype occurred many times. Written as DNA, the CDR3 is TGTGCCAGCTCACTCAATCAGGGGCAAGAGACCCAGTACTTC. Its protein product is CASSLNQGQETQYF. This chain joins TRBV18 and TRBJ2-5; D might be TRBD1 (6 bases). The V end lost 4 bases, the J end lost 2 bases, and 11 bases lay between the germline ends. This CDR3 comprises 14 residues. Per germline, CDR1 KGHSH and CDR2 LQKENI.

This clonotype was detected many times. The chain links TRBV11-2 to TRBJ1-1; 7 bases line up with TRBD1. CDR3 length equals 17 residues. From germline, CDR1 is SGHAT and CDR2 FQNNGV. Trimming cost V 5 bases and J 1 base; bases outside gene matches: 13. The CDR3 sequence is CASSAGVTGWENTEAFF. CDR3 bases: TGTGCCAGCAGCGCAGGGGTGACAGGGTGGGAGAACACTGAAGCTTTCTTT.

The table lists this clonotype with many counts. The chain has TRBV15 and TRBJ1-1; D call uncertain. The CDR3 contains 13 residues. The germline V gene has CDR1 LNHNV and CDR2 YYDKDF (reference sequence). With 1 base removed from V and 2 bases from J, the gap between germline ends came to 5 bases. The CDR3 is CATSRVANTEAFF. The CDR3 DNA reads as TGTGCCACCAGCAGAGTGGCCAACACTGAAGCTTTCTTT.

The table lists this clonotype with many counts. The chain joins TRBV10-3 to TRBJ2-7; D remains ambiguous. CDR3 length equals 12 residues. V was trimmed by 4 bases and J by 4 bases, leaving 8 bases between them. Germline CDR1 reads ENHRY; CDR2 reads SYGVKD. CDR3 residues: CAISGVQYEQYF. The CDR3 DNA is TGTGCCATCAGTGGGGTACAATACGAGCAGTACTTC.

This clonotype was recorded at least ten times. V gene TRBV27 combines with J gene TRBJ1-6, with 10 bases aligning to TRBD1. The germline CDR1 and CDR2 sequences are MNHEY and SMNVEV (reference sequence). Losses at the gene ends were 4 bases for V and 13 bases for J; bases not matched to a gene: 4. This CDR3 spans 13 amino acids. This chain's CDR3 is CASSYRDRGPLHF. The CDR3 nucleotides read TGTGCCAGCAGTTACCGGGACAGGGGCCCCCTCCACTTT.

V gene TRBV4-1 combines with J gene TRBJ2-1, with TRBD2 matching 7 bases. This CDR3 is built from 16 residues. V lost 1 base, J lost 0 bases, and 3 bases stayed unmatched. Germline V CDR1 and CDR2: MGHRA, YSYEKL. The CDR3, as DNA: TGCGCCAGCAGCCAAGGAGCGGGACGCTCCTACAATGAGCAGTTCTTC. Its protein product is CASSQGAGRSYNEQFF.

The sample holds many counts of this clonotype. This CDR3 is CASSPTRGSSYNEQFF. CDR3 bases: TGTGCCAGCTCACCAACAAGGGGGAGCTCCTACAATGAGCAGTTCTTC. The chain links TRBV18 to TRBJ2-1; TRBD1 is a possible D gene (6 bases). Trimming shortened V by 2 bases and J by 0 bases, and 11 bases separated the two germline ends. The CDR3 totals 16 residues. Germline values: CDR1 KGHSH, CDR2 LQKENI.

At least ten counts were recorded for this clonotype. V gene TRBV19 combines with J gene TRBJ2-3, with 12 bases lining up with TRBD1. V lost 5 bases, J lost 4 bases, and 7 bases stayed unmatched. This CDR3 spans 16 amino acids. The germline V gene has CDR1 LNHDA and CDR2 SQIVND (reference sequence). The CDR3 reads CASSARDRGRSDTQYF. For the CDR3, the DNA is TGTGCCAGTAGTGCACGGGACAGGGGGCGGTCAGATACGCAGTATTTT.

This clonotype came up many times. V gene TRBV29-1 combines with J gene TRBJ2-3; D call uncertain. The V and J ends lost 4 bases and 1 base respectively, with 12 bases between them. This CDR3 has 14 residues. Germline values: CDR1 SQVTM, CDR2 ANQGSEA. CDR3 protein: CSVVWPPGTDTQYF. CDR3 nucleotides: TGCAGCGTTGTGTGGCCTCCGGGCACAGATACGCAGTATTTT.

The chain carries TRBV29-1 and TRBJ2-1; 7 bases match TRBD2. CDR1 and CDR2 (germline): SQVTM, ANQGSEA. The CDR3 totals 12 residues. The DNA of the CDR3 is TGCAGGGCATGGGGGGGGGACAATGAGCAGTTCTTC. Translation: CRAWGGDNEQFF.